These T cell receptor beta chains were read from a single sample in a study of T cells after yellow fever vaccination. TCRdb reprocessed the 5' RACE reads with MiXCR, giving one entry per CDR3 protein. Found here are a few hundred thousand distinct CDR3 sequences, approximately 4% of them singletons; the top ten hold around 23%. The starting material was PBMCs, obtained 5 days after the yellow fever booster vaccination. These receptors all come from a man younger than 35 who received the YFV17D yellow fever vaccine. Each CDR3 is given with its conserved first and last residue. Each record gives: J gene, V gene, clone size, D gene, CDR3 DNA, CDR3 protein. A D gene is named only where the DNA matches it firmly. Not all rows give a size; the values are once, few, many and, for expanded clones, a class.

j_gene: TRBJ2-5; v_gene: TRBV18; abundance: .; d_gene: TRBD1; CDR3nt: TGTGCCAGCTCAGCGGACAGGGCACAGACCCAGTACTTC; CDR3aa: CASSADRAQTQYF
j_gene: TRBJ1-3; v_gene: TRBV24-1; abundance: few; d_gene: .; CDR3nt: TGTGCCACCGGTCCGAGGACTGGAAACACCATATATTTT; CDR3aa: CATGPRTGNTIYF
j_gene: TRBJ2-7; v_gene: TRBV10-1; abundance: many; d_gene: .; CDR3nt: TGCGCCAGCAGTGAGGACCCGGGAGACCTCTACGAGCAGTACTTC; CDR3aa: CASSEDPGDLYEQYF
j_gene: TRBJ2-1; v_gene: TRBV5-1; abundance: few; d_gene: .; CDR3nt: TGCGCCAGCGATCCGGGAGACTCCTACAATGAGCAGTTCTTC; CDR3aa: CASDPGDSYNEQFF
j_gene: TRBJ1-2; v_gene: TRBV7-2; abundance: few; d_gene: .; CDR3nt: TGTGCCAGCAGCTCTTACCAGGGAACTTATGGCTACACCTTC; CDR3aa: CASSSYQGTYGYTF
j_gene: TRBJ1-6; v_gene: TRBV7-2; abundance: few; d_gene: .; CDR3nt: TGTGCCAGCAGCTTGTGGGACACGAATTCACCCCTCCACTTT; CDR3aa: CASSLWDTNSPLHF
j_gene: TRBJ2-2; v_gene: TRBV6-2/TRBV6-3; abundance: .; d_gene: .; CDR3nt: TGTGCCAGCAGTTGGGGTGAAGCCGGGGAGCTGTTTTTT; CDR3aa: CASSWGEAGELFF
j_gene: TRBJ1-2; v_gene: TRBV4-1; abundance: few; d_gene: TRBD1; CDR3nt: TGCGCCAGCAGCCAAGATCCAGGGGGCTTTTATGGCTACACCTTC; CDR3aa: CASSQDPGGFYGYTF
j_gene: TRBJ2-7; v_gene: TRBV7-9; abundance: few; d_gene: TRBD1; CDR3nt: TGTGCCAGCAGCGCGGGACAGGTAGGGGTCGAGCAGTACTTC; CDR3aa: CASSAGQVGVEQYF
j_gene: TRBJ1-6; v_gene: TRBV27; abundance: many; d_gene: .; CDR3nt: TGTGCCAGCAGTTTAGTTCAGTCCGGTTCACCCCTCCACTTT; CDR3aa: CASSLVQSGSPLHF
j_gene: TRBJ1-1; v_gene: TRBV7-2; abundance: few; d_gene: .; CDR3nt: TGTGCCAGCAGCTTATCCCTTCTTAGAGGGGCTTTCTTT; CDR3aa: CASSLSLLRGAFF